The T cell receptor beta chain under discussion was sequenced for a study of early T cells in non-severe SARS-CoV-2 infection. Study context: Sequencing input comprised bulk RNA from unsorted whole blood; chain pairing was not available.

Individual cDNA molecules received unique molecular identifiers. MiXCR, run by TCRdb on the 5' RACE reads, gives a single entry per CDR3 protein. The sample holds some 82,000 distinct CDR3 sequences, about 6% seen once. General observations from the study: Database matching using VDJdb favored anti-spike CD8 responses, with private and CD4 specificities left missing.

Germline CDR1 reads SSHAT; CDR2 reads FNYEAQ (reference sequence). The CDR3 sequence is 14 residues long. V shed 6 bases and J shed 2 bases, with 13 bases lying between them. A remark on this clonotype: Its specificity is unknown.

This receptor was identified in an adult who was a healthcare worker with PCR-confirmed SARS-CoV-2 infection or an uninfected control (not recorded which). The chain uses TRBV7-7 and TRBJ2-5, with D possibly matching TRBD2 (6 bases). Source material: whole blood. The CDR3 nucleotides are TGTGCCAGCAGTAGATCGGGGGAGCAAGAGACCCAGTACTTC. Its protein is CASSRSGEQETQYF.